This T cell receptor beta chain comes out of a study of blood T cell repertoires in COVID-19. On the study more broadly: The origin of the acute and convalescent COVID-19 samples was the United States, Italy and Spain. T cells, B-cell-depleted T cells, or PBMCs provided the cDNA or gDNA that served as material.

Seattle-derived patients entered the study during active infection and were followed longitudinally. How the authors handled the data: Cell counts per sample came from amplifying reference gene primers. Assay used: immunoSEQ multiplex PCR; TCRdb lists only in-frame clones, some missing. The V and J calls and clone size were taken over from that table, and D and trimming were inferred from the DNA. The sample lists roughly 20,000 clones, around 77% occurring once. This CDR3 is 15 amino acids long. Germline V lookup: CDR1 LGHDT, CDR2 YNNKEL (reference sequence). The V segment lost 1 base and the J segment 3 bases; nucleotides outside the gene matches: 1.

The rearrangement joins TRBV3-1 (or the pseudogene TRBV3-2) to TRBJ1-5; 9 nucleotides agree with TRBD1. Sequencing was carried out using peripheral blood. This sequence was found in a man aged 70 or older with COVID-19, enrolled during active disease. The CDR3 nucleotides are TGTGCCAGCAGCCAAGGGACAGGGGCCAATCAGCCCCAGCATTTT. Translated, it gives CASSQGTGANQPQHF.